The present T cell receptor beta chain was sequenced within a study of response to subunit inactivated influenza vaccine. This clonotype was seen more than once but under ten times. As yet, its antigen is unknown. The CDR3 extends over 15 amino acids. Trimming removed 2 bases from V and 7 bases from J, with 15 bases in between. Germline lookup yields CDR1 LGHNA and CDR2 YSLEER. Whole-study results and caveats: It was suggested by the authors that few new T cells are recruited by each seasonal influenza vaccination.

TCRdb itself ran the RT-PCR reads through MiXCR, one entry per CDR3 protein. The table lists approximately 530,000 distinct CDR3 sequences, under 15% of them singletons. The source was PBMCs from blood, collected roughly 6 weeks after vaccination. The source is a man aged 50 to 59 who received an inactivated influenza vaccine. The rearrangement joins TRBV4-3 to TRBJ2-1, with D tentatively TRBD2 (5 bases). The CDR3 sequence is CASSQPGLTTNEQFF. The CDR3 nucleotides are TGCGCCAGCAGCCAACCCGGACTGACGACGAATGAGCAGTTCTTC.